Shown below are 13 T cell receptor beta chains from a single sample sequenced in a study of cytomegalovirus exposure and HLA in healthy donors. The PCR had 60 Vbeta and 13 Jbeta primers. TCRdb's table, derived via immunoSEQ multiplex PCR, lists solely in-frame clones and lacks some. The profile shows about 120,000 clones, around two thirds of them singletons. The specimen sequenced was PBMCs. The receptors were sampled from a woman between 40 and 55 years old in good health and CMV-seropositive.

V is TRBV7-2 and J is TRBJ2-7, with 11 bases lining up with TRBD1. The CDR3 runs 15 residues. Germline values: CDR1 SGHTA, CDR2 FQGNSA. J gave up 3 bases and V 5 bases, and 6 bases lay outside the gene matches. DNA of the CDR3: TGTGCCAGCAGCACCGGACAGGGGGCCTTCTACGAGCAGTACTTC. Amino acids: CASSTGQGAFYEQYF.

The CDR3 loop is CSVEAQVNEQFF. As DNA, the CDR3 is TGCAGCGTTGAAGCCCAGGTCAATGAGCAGTTCTTC. The chain recombines TRBV29-1 with TRBJ2-1; unclear D gene. Germline values: CDR1 SQVTM, CDR2 ANQGSEA. CDR3 length: 12 amino acids. Trimming took off 1 base at V and 6 bases at J, with 7 bases between the two ends.

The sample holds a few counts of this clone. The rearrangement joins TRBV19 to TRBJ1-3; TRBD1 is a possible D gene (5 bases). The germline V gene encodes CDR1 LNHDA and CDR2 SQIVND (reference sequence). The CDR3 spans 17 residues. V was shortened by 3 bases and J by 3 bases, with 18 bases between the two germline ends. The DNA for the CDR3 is TGTGCCAGTAGTATCGGCGGCGGCAGGGAAAATGGAAACACCATATATTTT. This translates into CASSIGGGRENGNTIYF.

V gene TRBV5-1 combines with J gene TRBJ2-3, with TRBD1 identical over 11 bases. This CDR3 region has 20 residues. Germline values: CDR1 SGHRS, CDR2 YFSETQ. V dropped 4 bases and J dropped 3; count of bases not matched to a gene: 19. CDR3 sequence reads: CASSRKTRDRGSFATDTQYF. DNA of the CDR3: TGCGCCAGCAGCCGTAAAACCCGGGACAGGGGGAGTTTCGCTACAGATACGCAGTATTTT.

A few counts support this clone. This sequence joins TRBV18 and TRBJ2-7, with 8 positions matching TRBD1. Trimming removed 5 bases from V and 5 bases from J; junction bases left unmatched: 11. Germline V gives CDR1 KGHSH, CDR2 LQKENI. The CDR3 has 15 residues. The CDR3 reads CASSGRQGLTNEQYF. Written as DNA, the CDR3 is TGTGCCAGCTCAGGAAGACAGGGGCTTACGAACGAGCAGTACTTC.

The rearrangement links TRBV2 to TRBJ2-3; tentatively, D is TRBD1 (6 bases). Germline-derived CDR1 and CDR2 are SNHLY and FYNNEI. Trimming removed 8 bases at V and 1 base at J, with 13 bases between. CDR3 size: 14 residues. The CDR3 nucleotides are TGTGCCAGCGCTTTGTCAGGGGGCACAGATACGCAGTATTTT. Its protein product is CASALSGGTDTQYF.

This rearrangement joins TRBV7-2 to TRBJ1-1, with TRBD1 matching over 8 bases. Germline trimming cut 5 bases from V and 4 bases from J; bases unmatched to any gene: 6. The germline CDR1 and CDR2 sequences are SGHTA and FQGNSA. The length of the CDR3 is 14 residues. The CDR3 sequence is CASSKGQVFTEAFF. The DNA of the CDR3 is TGTGCCAGCAGCAAGGGACAGGTTTTCACTGAAGCTTTCTTT.

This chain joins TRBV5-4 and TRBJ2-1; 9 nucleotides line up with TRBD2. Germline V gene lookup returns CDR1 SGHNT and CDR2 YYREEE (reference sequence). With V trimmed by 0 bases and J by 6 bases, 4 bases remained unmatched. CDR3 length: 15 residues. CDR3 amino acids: CASSLESGRLNEQFF. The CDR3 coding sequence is TGTGCCAGCAGCTTGGAGAGCGGGAGGCTCAATGAGCAGTTCTTC.

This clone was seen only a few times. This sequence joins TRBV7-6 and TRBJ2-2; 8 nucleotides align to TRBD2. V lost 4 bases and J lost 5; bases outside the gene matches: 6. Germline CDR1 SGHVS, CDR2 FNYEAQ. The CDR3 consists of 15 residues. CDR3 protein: CASSSIAGRTGELFF. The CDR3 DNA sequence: TGTGCCAGCAGCTCCATAGCGGGACGGACCGGGGAGCTGTTTTTT.

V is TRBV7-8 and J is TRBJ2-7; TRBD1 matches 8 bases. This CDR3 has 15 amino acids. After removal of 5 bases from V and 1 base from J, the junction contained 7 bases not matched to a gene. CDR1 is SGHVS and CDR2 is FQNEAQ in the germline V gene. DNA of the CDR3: TGTGCCAGCAGCGTAGGACAGGGACCATCCTACGAGCAGTACTTC. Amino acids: CASSVGQGPSYEQYF.

The chain's CDR3 is CASSWTLDNEQFF. CDR3 nucleotides: TGTGCCAGCAGTTGGACTCTGGACAATGAGCAGTTCTTC. V and J are TRBV27 and TRBJ2-1; tentatively, D is TRBD2 (5 bases). Looked up from germline, CDR1 is MNHEY and CDR2 is SMNVEV (reference sequence). This CDR3 has 13 residues. V lost 4 bases, J lost 5 bases, and 9 bases lay in between.

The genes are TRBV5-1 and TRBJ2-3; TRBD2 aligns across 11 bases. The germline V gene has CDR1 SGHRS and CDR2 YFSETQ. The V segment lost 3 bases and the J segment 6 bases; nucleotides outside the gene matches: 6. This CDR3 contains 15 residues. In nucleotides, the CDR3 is TGCGCCAGCAGCTCCTTAGCGGGAGGGGACGATACGCAGTATTTT. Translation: CASSSLAGGDDTQYF.

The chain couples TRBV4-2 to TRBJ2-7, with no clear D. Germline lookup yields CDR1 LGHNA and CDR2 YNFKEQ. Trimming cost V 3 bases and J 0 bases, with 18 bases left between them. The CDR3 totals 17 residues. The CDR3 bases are TGTGCCAGCAGCCAGATCACCTCGACACTGAGCTCCTACGAGCAGTACTTC. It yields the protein CASSQITSTLSSYEQYF.